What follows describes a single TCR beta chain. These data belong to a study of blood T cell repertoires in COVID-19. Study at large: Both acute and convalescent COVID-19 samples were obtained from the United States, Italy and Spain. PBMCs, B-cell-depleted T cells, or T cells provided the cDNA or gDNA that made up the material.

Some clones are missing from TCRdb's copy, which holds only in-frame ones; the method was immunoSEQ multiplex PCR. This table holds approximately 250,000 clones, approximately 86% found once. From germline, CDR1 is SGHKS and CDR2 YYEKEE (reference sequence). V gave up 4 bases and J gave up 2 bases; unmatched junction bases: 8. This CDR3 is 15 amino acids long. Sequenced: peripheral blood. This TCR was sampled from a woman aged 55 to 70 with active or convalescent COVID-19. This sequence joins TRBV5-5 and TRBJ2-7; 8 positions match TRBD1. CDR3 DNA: TGTGCCAGCAGCGCCACCGGGACAGGCCCCTACGAGCAGTACTTC. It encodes CASSATGTGPYEQYF. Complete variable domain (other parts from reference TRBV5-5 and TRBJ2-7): DAGVTQSPTHLIKTRGQQVTLRCSPISGHKSVSWYQQVLGQGPQFIFQYYEKEERGRGNFPDRFSARQFPNYSSELNVNALLLGDSALYLCASSATGTGPYEQYFGPGTRLTVT.